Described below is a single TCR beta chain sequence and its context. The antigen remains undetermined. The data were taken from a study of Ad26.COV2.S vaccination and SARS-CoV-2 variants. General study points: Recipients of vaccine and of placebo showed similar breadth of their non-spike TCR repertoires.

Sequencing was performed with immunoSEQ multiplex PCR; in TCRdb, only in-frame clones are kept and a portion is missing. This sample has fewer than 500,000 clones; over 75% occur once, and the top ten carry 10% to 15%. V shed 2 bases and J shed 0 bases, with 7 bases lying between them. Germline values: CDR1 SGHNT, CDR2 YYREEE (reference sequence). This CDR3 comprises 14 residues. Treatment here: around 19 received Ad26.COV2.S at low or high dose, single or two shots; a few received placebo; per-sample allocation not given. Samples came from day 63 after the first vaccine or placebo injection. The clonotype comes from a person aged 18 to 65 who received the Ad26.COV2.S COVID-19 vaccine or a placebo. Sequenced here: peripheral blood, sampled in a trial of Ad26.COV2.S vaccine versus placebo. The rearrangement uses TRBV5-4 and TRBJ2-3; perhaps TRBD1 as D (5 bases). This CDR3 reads CASSFQGSTDTQYF. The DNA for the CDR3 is TGTGCCAGCAGCTTCCAGGGAAGCACAGATACGCAGTATTTT.